A single sample is the source of the 14 T cell receptor beta chains below, sequenced in a study of blood T cells in healthy people across ages. The use of a sample-barcoded 5' primer and a J-beta primer mix characterized a second PCR of 7 to 11 cycles. TCRdb ran MiXCR on the 5' RACE reads and lists one entry per CDR3 protein. The sample holds fewer than 1 million distinct CDR3 sequences, around 42% seen once. Sequenced: blood. These receptors all stem from a man in his sixties in good health.

This chain uses TRBV6-5 with TRBJ1-1; D not resolved. The V and J ends lost 6 bases and 9 bases respectively, with 17 bases between them. Germline assignment: CDR1 MNHEY and CDR2 SVGAGI. There are 13 residues in the CDR3. The CDR3 bases are TGTGCCAGCAGGACGCCTCCCCATTCCCAAGCTTTCTTT. Translating gives CASRTPPHSQAFF.

The V call is TRBV7-2, the J call TRBJ2-5; weak D call: TRBD1 (6 bases). The CDR3 is 15 residues long. Trimming shortened V by 0 bases and J by 7 bases, and 15 bases separated the two germline ends. Germline lookup yields CDR1 SGHTA and CDR2 FQGNSA. CDR3 sequence: CASSLAQGLQLTQYF. CDR3 DNA: TGTGCCAGCAGCTTAGCTCAGGGGCTACAGTTGACCCAGTACTTC.

The V and J genes are TRBV29-1 and TRBJ1-2; D might be TRBD1 (5 bases). Germline V gene lookup returns CDR1 SQVTM and CDR2 ANQGSEA. The CDR3 extends over 13 amino acids. Trimming cost V 4 bases and J 0 bases, with 9 bases left between them. The CDR3 nucleotides read TGCAGCGTTGCCCCACAGGCTAACTATGGCTACACCTTC. It is translated as CSVAPQANYGYTF.

About this clonotype: A junction end diverges from the germline sequence, so it may reflect a read error. Written as DNA, the CDR3 is TGTACCAGCAGCCCGGGACAGGGGGCGATCCACGAGCAGTACTTC. This codes for CTSSPGQGAIHEQYF. V and J are TRBV7-9 and TRBJ2-4, with 12 nucleotides matching TRBD1. The J call may be mistaken, given a closer DNA end match to TRBJ2-7. Germline V gives CDR1 SEHNR, CDR2 FQNEAQ (reference sequence). This CDR3 contains 15 residues.

This clonotype was picked up a small number of times. The genes are TRBV10-3 and TRBJ2-3; 9 bases are a match to TRBD1. CDR1 is ENHRY, CDR2 SYGVKD, per germline. V gave up 5 bases and J gave up 3 bases; unmatched junction bases: 3. The CDR3 consists of 14 residues. The CDR3 DNA follows: TGTGCCATCAGTTGGGACAGGGCGACAGATACGCAGTATTTT. Its translation is CAISWDRATDTQYF.

The chain joins TRBV2 to TRBJ1-1, with D unclear. V lost 10 bases, J lost 1 base, and 16 bases lay in between. The CDR3 length is 14 residues. Germline V gene sequence: CDR1 SNHLY, CDR2 FYNNEI. CDR3 loop: CATTNYNSNTEAFF. The CDR3 DNA is TGTGCCACCACGAACTATAATTCGAACACTGAAGCTTTCTTT. Combining the CDR3 with reference TRBV2 and TRBJ1-1 gives the whole variable domain EPEVTQTPSHQVTQMGQEVILRCVPISNHLYFYWYRQILGQKVEFLVSFYNNEISEKSEIFDDQFSVERPDGSNFTLKIRSTKLEDSAMYFCATTNYNSNTEAFFGQGTRLTVV.

This clonotype was found once. The chain employs TRBV15 and TRBJ2-3, with D uncertain. V shed 0 bases and J shed 4 bases, with 11 bases lying between them. The CDR3 contains 15 residues. Germline V gives CDR1 LNHNV, CDR2 YYDKDF (reference sequence). The DNA for the CDR3 is TGTGCCACCAGCAGAGAAATCCAGGACCCAGATACGCAGTATTTT. Amino acid sequence: CATSREIQDPDTQYF.

The V and J genes are TRBV5-1 and TRBJ2-1; 8 nucleotides align to TRBD2. With V trimmed by 4 bases and J by 9 bases, 9 bases remained unmatched. The germline V gene encodes CDR1 SGHRS and CDR2 YFSETQ. CDR3 length: 14 amino acids. Here the CDR3 DNA reads TGCGCCAGCAGCCGGACGTCGGGGGGGAGTGAGCAGTTCTTC. Protein: CASSRTSGGSEQFF.

This clonotype was found a few times. The chain employs TRBV11-1 and TRBJ2-7; D is ambiguous. The ends were cut back, 8 bases at V and 3 bases at J, with 14 bases in the middle. Germline CDR1 is SGHAT and CDR2 is FQDESV (reference sequence). The CDR3 spans 13 residues. The CDR3 is CASGVGQLYEQYF. CDR3 DNA sequence: TGTGCCAGCGGTGTCGGGCAGCTCTACGAGCAGTACTTC.

The table lists this clonotype with a few counts. The rearrangement joins TRBV2 to TRBJ2-6; D remains unclear. Germline lookup yields CDR1 SNHLY and CDR2 FYNNEI. Trimming left V 3 bases short and J 4 bases short, with 10 bases between. The CDR3 has 15 residues. The CDR3 DNA reads as TGTGCCAGCAGTGACGCCTCGGGCGGGGCCAACGTCCTGACTTTC. Protein product: CASSDASGGANVLTF.

The CDR3 coding sequence is TGTGCCAGCAGCAGGACAGAGACTCATGGCTACACCTTC. Protein: CASSRTETHGYTF. The chain carries TRBV3-1 and TRBJ1-2, with a weak D call TRBD1 (6 bases). V lost 5 bases and J lost 6, with 13 bases in between. The germline gives CDR1 LGHDT, CDR2 YNNKEL (reference sequence). The CDR3 is 13 residues long.

The chain employs TRBV5-5 and TRBJ2-5; D is uncertain. The CDR3 consists of 16 residues. V lost 5 bases and J 2 bases, leaving 19 bases between the germline ends. Germline V gene data show CDR1 as SGHKS and CDR2 as YYEKEE (reference sequence). For the CDR3, the DNA is TGTGCCAGCAGATTCCCGCAGAATGATCCTCAAGAGACCCAGTACTTC. Translation gives CASRFPQNDPQETQYF.

This clonotype occurred a few times. V gene TRBV7-2 combines with J gene TRBJ2-3; tentative D call: TRBD2 (6 bases). V lost 2 bases and J 4 bases, leaving 13 bases between the germline ends. The V gene's germline CDR1 is SGHTA and CDR2 FQGNSA. This CDR3 spans 15 amino acids. This chain's CDR3 is CASSLLGGRADTQYF. DNA for the CDR3: TGTGCCAGCAGCTTATTGGGGGGTCGGGCAGATACGCAGTATTTT.

V usage is TRBV28 and J usage is TRBJ2-5; 7 bases match TRBD1. V lost 11 bases, J lost 4 bases, and 10 bases stayed unmatched. The CDR3 has 13 amino acids. CDR1 is MDHEN and CDR2 is SYDVKM in the germline V gene. CDR3 nucleotides: TGTGCCGCGAGGGACAGTAATCGAGAGACCCAGTACTTC. Translation: CAARDSNRETQYF.